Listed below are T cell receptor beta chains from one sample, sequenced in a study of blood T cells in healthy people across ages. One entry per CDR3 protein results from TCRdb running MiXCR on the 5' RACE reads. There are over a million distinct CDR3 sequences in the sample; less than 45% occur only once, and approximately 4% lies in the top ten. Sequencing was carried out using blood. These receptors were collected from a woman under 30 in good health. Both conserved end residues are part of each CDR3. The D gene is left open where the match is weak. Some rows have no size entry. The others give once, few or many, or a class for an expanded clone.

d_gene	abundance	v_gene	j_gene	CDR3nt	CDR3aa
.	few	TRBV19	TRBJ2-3	TGTGCCAGTAGTATAGCAGCCCCGATCCAAGCAGATACGCAGTATTTT	CASSIAAPIQADTQYF
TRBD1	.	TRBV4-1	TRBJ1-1	TGCGCCAGCAGCCAGGGAACAGGACAGGGGGGATTGGTTAATGAAGCTTTCTTT	CASSQGTGQGGLVNEAFF
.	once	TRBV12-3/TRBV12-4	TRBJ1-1	TGTGCCAGCAGTTTAATAGCGGCCGAAGCTTTCTTT	CASSLIAAEAFF
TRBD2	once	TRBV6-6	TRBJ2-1	TGTGCCAGCAGCCGGAGCGGGGGGCCCTACGAGCAGTTCTTC	CASSRSGGPYEQFF
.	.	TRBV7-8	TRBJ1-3	TGTGCCAGCAGCTTGACCGTAGCTACCTCTGGAAACACCATATATTTT	CASSLTVATSGNTIYF
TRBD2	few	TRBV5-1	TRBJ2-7	TGCGCCAGCAGCTTCGGCGGGGGATACACCTACGAGCAGTACTTC	CASSFGGGYTYEQYF
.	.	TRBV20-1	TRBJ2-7	TGCAGTGCCCCCGATTGGGGGGCCTACGAGCAGTACTTC	CSAPDWGAYEQYF
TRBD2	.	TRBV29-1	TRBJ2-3	TGCAGCGTTGGAGGCGGGAGAACAGATACGCAGTATTTT	CSVGGGRTDTQYF
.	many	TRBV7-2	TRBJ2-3	TGTGCCAGCAGCTTAACCGGACTACTAGGAGATACGCAGTATTTT	CASSLTGLLGDTQYF
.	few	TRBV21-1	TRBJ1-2	TGTGCCAGCAGCAAAGGGTTCGATGGCTACACCTTC	CASSKGFDGYTF
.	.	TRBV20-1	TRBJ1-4	TGCAGTGCGGATTCCTCAGGACGGGATGAAAAACTGTTTTTT	CSADSSGRDEKLFF
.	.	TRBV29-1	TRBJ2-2	TGCAGCGTTGGATCGTGGACCGGGGAGCTGTTTTTT	CSVGSWTGELFF
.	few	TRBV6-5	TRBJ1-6	TGTGCCAGCAGTTACACCGGGACGTTATCACCCCTCCACTTT	CASSYTGTLSPLHF
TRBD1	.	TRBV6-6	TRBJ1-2	TGTGCCACTTGGCTAGGGACAGGGGATGGCTACACCTTC	CATWLGTGDGYTF
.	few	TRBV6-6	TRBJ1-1	TGTGCCAGCAGTTACTCCATAAACACTGAAGCTTTCTTT	CASSYSINTEAFF
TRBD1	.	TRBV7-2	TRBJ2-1	TGTGCCAGCAGCTCCCAGGGACAGGGGTTTCCCTACAATGAGCAGTTCTTC	CASSSQGQGFPYNEQFF
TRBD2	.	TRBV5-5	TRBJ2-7	TGTGCCAGCAGCTTGTGGGCTAGCGGAACCTCCTACGAGCAGTACTTC	CASSLWASGTSYEQYF
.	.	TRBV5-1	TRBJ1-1	TGCGTCAGCAGCTTTCAAGAGGGGTACACTGAAGCTTTCTTT	CVSSFQEGYTEAFF
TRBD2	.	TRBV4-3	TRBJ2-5	TGCGCCAGCAGCCAAGATAGGCTAGCGGGAGCAAAAGAGACCCAGTACTTC	CASSQDRLAGAKETQYF
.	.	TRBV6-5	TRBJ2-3	TGTGCCAGCAGTTACACAGGCCCACCTAGCACAGATACGCAGTATTTT	CASSYTGPPSTDTQYF
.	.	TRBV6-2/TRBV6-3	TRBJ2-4	TGTGCCAGCGCCTCTAGGACTTACAATGAGCAGTACTTC	CASASRTYNEQYF
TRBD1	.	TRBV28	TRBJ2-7	TGTGCCAGCAGTTTAACAGGGGCTTCCTCCGAGCAGTACTTC	CASSLTGASSEQYF
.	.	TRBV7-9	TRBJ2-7	TGTGCCAGCAGCTTAGAATCCTCCGAGCAGTACTTC	CASSLESSEQYF
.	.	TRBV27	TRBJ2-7	TGTGCCAGCAGTATCCCCGGCTACGAGCAGTACTTC	CASSIPGYEQYF
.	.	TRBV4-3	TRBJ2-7	TGCGCCAGCAGCCAGGGCCTCCAGCGCGGTTCCTACAATGAGCAGTACTTC	CASSQGLQRGSYNEQYF
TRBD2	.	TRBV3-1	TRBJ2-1	TGTGCCAGCAGCCAGTATTTGGTAGCGGGAGATATTGGCAATGAGCAGTTCTTC	CASSQYLVAGDIGNEQFF
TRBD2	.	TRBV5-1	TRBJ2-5	TGCGCCAGCAGCCCCGGGACTAGCGGGATCCAAGAGACCCAGTACTTC	CASSPGTSGIQETQYF